This T cell receptor (beta chain) was sequenced during a study of response to subunit inactivated influenza vaccine. To note about this clonotype: The target antigen is unknown.

From the RT-PCR reads, TCRdb called clonotypes with MiXCR, one entry per CDR3 protein. Of about 650,000 distinct CDR3 sequences detected, around 15% appear once; the ten largest clones hold about 7.4%. The germline V gene encodes CDR1 LGHDT and CDR2 YNNKEL (reference sequence). This CDR3 region has 16 residues. Unmatched junction bases numbered 11, after V lost 4 bases and J lost 6 bases. Study-level findings and limits: It was suggested by the authors that few new T cells are recruited by each seasonal influenza vaccination.

Here the sequenced sample was PBMCs from blood, taken roughly 15 days before vaccination. The clonotype comes from a man over 45 who received an inactivated influenza vaccine. This chain uses TRBV3-1 with TRBJ2-3, with 9 bases aligning to TRBD2. This chain's CDR3 is CASSLSSGGYRDTQYF. As DNA, the CDR3 is TGTGCCAGCAGCCTATCCAGCGGGGGGTACCGGGATACGCAGTATTTT.